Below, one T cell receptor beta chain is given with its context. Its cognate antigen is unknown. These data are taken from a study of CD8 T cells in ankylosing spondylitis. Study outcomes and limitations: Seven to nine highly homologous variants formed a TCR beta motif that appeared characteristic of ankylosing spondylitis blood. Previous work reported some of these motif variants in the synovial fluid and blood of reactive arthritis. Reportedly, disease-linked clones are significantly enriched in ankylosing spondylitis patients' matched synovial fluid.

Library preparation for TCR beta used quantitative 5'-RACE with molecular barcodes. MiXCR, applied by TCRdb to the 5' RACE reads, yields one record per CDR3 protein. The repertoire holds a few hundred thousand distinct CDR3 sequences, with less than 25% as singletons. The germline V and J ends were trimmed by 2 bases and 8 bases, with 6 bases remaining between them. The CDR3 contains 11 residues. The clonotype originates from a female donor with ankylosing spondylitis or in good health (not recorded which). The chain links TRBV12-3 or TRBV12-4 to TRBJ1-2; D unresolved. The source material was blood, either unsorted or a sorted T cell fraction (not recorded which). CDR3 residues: CASSLWGGYTF. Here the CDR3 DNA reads TGTGCCAGCAGTTTATGGGGAGGCTACACCTTC.